The 5 T cell receptor beta chains reported below all come from one sample, sequenced in a study of spatial heterogeneity in lung cancer. This sample's time point: sample taken at primary tumor resection. One entry per CDR3 protein results from TCRdb running MiXCR on the 5' RACE reads. The sample comprises tens of thousands of distinct CDR3 sequences, roughly 6.5% of which are singletons, and approximately 29% rests with the top ten. This material consisted of PBMCs, taken at surgery. The receptor source for this set is a female donor with early-stage non-small cell lung cancer.

This clonotype was seen ten or more times. This sequence joins TRBV13 and TRBJ1-6; maybe TRBD1 (5 bases). This CDR3 is built from 13 residues. From germline, CDR1 is PRHDT and CDR2 FYEKMQ (reference sequence). With 5 bases removed from V and 10 bases from J, the gap between germline ends came to 12 bases. The CDR3 nucleotides read TGTGCCAGCAGCCCGGATCACAGGTCACCCCTCCACTTT. This encodes CASSPDHRSPLHF.

In this sample, this clonotype turned up a few times. V usage is TRBV27 and J usage is TRBJ2-6; D not resolved. Trimming pared 10 bases from V and 2 bases from J, leaving 9 bases between. Germline CDR1 and CDR2: MNHEY and SMNVEV (reference sequence). This CDR3 is built from 13 residues. The CDR3 here is CATFRAGANVLTF. The CDR3 nucleotides read TGTGCCACCTTCCGGGCTGGGGCCAACGTCCTGACTTTC.

This clonotype was counted at least ten times. The rearrangement links TRBV7-2 to TRBJ2-7; D not certain. Looked up from germline, CDR1 is SGHTA and CDR2 is FQGNSA. This CDR3 region has 11 residues. V was clipped by 4 bases and J by 5 bases, with 6 bases between them. The CDR3 region has the DNA TGTGCCAGCAGCTCCTATCACGAGCAGTACTTC. This gives the protein CASSSYHEQYF.

This clonotype was picked up many times. This chain links TRBV10-3 with TRBJ1-1; a weak D match, TRBD1 (6 bases). The CDR3 consists of 14 residues. Germline CDR1 ENHRY, CDR2 SYGVKD. Trimming stripped 4 bases from V and 0 bases from J, with 9 bases between. In DNA, the CDR3 is TGTGCCATCAGTGTGGACAGCTTGAACACTGAAGCTTTCTTT. It encodes CAISVDSLNTEAFF.

This rearrangement joins TRBV28 to TRBJ2-5; 7 nucleotides match TRBD2. This CDR3 contains 15 residues. The trim removed 7 bases at V and 4 bases at J, leaving 12 bases unmatched. Germline CDR1 MDHEN, CDR2 SYDVKM. CDR3 sequence reads: CASTSPGGGAETQYF. Here the CDR3 DNA reads TGTGCCAGCACCTCTCCTGGGGGGGGTGCAGAGACCCAGTACTTC.